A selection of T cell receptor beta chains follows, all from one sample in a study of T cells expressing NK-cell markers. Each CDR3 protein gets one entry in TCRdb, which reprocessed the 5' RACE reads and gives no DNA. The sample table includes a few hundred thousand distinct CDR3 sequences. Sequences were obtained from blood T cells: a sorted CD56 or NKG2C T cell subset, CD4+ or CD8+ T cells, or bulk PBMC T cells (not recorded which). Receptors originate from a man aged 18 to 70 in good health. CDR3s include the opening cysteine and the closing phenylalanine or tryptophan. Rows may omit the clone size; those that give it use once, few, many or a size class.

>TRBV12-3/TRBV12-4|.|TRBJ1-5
CASRGQGKDQPQHF
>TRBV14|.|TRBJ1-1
CASSDRGGITEAFF
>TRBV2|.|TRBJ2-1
CASNLLAGGPNEQFF
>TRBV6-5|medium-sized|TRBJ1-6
CASSYMGQGNSPLHF
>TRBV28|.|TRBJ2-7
CASSRGQLVPYEQYF
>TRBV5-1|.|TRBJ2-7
CASSLPGTSYEQYF
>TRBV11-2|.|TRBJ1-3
CASSSTRTGGGNTIYF
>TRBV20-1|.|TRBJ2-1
CSATGEGQGNNEQFF
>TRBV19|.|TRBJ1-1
CASSWGPVGTEAFF
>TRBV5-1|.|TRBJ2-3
CASSLGDTGTMDTQYF
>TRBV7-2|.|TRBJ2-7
CASRHPDRGTEQYF
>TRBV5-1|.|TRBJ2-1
CASSPSTSLNPYNEQFF
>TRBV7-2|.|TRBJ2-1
CASSLGLAGGENEQFF
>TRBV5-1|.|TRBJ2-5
CASSVTGEQYVGTQYF
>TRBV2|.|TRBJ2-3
CASSEGRKGGTDTQYF
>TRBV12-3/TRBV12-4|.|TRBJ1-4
CASRRDQLKLFF
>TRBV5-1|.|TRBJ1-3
CASSLVEISSGNTIYF
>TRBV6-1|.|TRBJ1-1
CASSPRAGGTEAFF
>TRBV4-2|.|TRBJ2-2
CASSQPGRGSGTGELFF
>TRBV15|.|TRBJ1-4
CATSRAHREKLFF
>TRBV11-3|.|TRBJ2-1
CASSQTGTYNEQFF
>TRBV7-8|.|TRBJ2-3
CASSLLVSGSTDTQYF
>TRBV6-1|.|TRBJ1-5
CASSGSAKNRVIGQPQHF
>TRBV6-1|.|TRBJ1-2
CASSTPSVSYGYTF
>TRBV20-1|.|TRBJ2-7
CSAADRVVKYEQYF
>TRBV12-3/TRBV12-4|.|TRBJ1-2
CASSRTAAAYGYTF
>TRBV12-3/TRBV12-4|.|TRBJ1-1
CASSPLTAMNTEAFF